The 4 T cell receptor beta chains below were found in one sample sequenced in a study of human T cells and chemical hapten exposure (dated by TCRdb to the early 2020s). The time point label, as the study defines it: pre-sensitization, week 0. Read against the paper, the sample's treatment or condition label means: therapeutic diphenylcyclopropenone sensitization with weekly scalp DPC. Library preparation was by RACE. The reads were generated on a NextSeq 500. The public reads were quality trimmed at Q25 with fastp and then assembled into clones with MiXCR by TCRdb, keeping productive beta chains. For every CDR3 protein sequence, its rows merge into one entry that carries the most common genes and DNA. Present in this sample are approximately 52,000 distinct CDR3 sequences, approximately 9.8% of which were seen just once. The ten largest clones represent more than 13% of the sample. The source material was whole blood, sampled in connection with sensitization to the hapten diphenylcyclopropenone (DPC). These receptors were collected from a woman aged 35 to 49 with alopecia areata. Some clones in this sample may be carry-over from other donors' samples.

This clonotype was seen ten or more times. CDR3 DNA sequence: TGTGCCAGCAGGTCAGGCTTCTCTGGGGCCAACGTCCTGACTTTC. Translated: CASRSGFSGANVLTF. The chain employs TRBV12-3 or TRBV12-4 and TRBJ2-6; D is unclear. CDR3 size: 15 residues. V lost 6 bases and J lost 0, with 9 bases in between.

This clonotype was counted many times. The chain has TRBV7-8 and TRBJ2-3; 10 positions agree with TRBD2. The CDR3 has 16 amino acids. Germline trimming cut 4 bases from V and 2 bases from J; bases unmatched to any gene: 6. Germline assignment: CDR1 SGHVS and CDR2 FQNEAQ. CDR3 coding DNA: TGTGCCAGCAGCTCGACTAGCGGGTACTACACAGATACGCAGTATTTT. It is translated as CASSSTSGYYTDTQYF. Drawing the rest from reference TRBV7-8 and TRBJ2-3, the complete variable domain is GAGVSQSPRYKVAKRGQDVALRCDPISGHVSLFWYQQALGQGPEFLTYFQNEAQLDKSGLPSDRFFAERPEGSVSTLKIQRTQQEDSAVYLCASSSTSGYYTDTQYFGPGTRLTVL.

This clonotype was seen ten or more times. V and J are TRBV12-3 or TRBV12-4 and TRBJ2-5; the D is unclear. Trimming stripped 6 bases from V and 9 bases from J, with 20 bases between. The CDR3 has 14 amino acids. The DNA of the CDR3 is TGTGCCAGCAGATTCGAAAACAATAAGAGACCCCAGTACTTC. It codes for CASRFENNKRPQYF.

V is TRBV7-2 and J is TRBJ2-7; 8 nucleotides align to TRBD2. Germline assignment: CDR1 SGHTA and CDR2 FQGNSA. The CDR3 has 14 residues. Unmatched junction bases numbered 3, after V lost 3 bases and J lost 2 bases. The CDR3 nucleotides read TGTGCCAGCAGCTTCCAGCGGGGGCCCTACGAGCAGTACTTC. As protein: CASSFQRGPYEQYF.